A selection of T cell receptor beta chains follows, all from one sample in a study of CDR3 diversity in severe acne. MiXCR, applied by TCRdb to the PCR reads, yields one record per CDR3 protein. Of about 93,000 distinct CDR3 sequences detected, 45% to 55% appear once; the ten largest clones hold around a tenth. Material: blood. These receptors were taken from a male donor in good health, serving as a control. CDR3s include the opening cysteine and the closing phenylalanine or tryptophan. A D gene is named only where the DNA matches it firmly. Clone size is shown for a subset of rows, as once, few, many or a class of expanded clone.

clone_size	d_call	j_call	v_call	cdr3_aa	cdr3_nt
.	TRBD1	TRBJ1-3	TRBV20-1	CSARVGGGLDTIYF	TGCAGTGCTAGAGTTGGAGGGGGCTTGGACACCATATATTTT
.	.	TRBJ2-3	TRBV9	CASSVVRGTQYF	TGTGCCAGCAGCGTAGTCAGGGGTACGCAGTATTTT
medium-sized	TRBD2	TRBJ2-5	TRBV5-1	CASSPGTTVGETQYF	TGCGCCAGCAGCCCCGGGACTACCGTTGGGGAGACCCAGTACTTC
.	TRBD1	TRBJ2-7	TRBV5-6	CASSRGQGFEQYF	TGTGCCAGCAGCAGGGGACAGGGATTCGAGCAGTACTTC
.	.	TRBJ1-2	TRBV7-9	CASSLSVDDNGYTF	TGTGCCAGCAGTTTATCGGTGGACGATAATGGCTACACCTTC
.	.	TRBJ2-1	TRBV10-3	CAISEGLSRHNEQFF	TGTGCCATCAGTGAGGGGTTGTCGAGACACAATGAGCAGTTCTTC
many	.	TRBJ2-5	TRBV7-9	CASSLAGGETQYF	TGTGCCAGCAGCTTAGCAGGGGGGGAGACCCAGTACTTC
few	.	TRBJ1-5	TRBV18	CASSPGNEGNQPQHF	TGTGCCAGCTCACCCGGGAATGAGGGCAATCAGCCCCAGCATTTT
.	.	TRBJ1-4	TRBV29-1	CSVGQNEKLFF	TGCAGCGTCGGACAGAATGAAAAACTGTTTTTT
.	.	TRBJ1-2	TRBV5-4	CASSATQGRGYTF	TGTGCCAGCAGCGCTACACAGGGTCGAGGCTACACCTTC
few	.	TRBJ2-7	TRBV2	CASTKSGRSSYEQYF	TGTGCCAGCACAAAGTCTGGGAGGAGCTCCTACGAGCAGTACTTC
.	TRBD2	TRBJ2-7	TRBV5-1	CASSSSGTWGDEQYF	TGCGCCAGCAGCTCTAGCGGGACCTGGGGGGACGAGCAGTACTTC
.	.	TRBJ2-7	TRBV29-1	CSVEGSGYEQYF	TGCAGCGTTGAAGGCTCTGGGTACGAGCAGTACTTC
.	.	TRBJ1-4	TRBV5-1	CASSHGWGVANEKLFF	TGCGCCAGCAGCCATGGATGGGGGGTAGCTAATGAAAAACTGTTTTTT
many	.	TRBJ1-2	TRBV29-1	CSAERGNYGYTF	TGCAGCGCCGAGAGGGGAAACTATGGCTACACCTTC
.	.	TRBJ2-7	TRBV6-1	CASSLAAGRSYEQYF	TGTGCCAGCAGTTTGGCGGCAGGCCGATCCTACGAGCAGTACTTC